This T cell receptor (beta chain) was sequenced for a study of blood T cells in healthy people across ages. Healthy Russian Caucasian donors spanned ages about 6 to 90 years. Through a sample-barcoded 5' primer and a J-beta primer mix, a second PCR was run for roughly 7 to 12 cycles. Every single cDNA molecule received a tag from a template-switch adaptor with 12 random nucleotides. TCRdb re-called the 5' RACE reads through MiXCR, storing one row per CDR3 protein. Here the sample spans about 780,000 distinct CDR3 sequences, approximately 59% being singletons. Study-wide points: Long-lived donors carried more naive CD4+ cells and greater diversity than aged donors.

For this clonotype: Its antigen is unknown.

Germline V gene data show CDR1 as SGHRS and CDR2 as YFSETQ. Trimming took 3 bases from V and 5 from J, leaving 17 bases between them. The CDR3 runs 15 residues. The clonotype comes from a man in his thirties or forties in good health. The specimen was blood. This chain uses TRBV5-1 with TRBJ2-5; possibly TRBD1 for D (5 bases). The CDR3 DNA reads TGCGCCAGCAGCTCCACCGACAGTCTGAGGGAGACCCAGTACTTC. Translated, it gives CASSSTDSLRETQYF. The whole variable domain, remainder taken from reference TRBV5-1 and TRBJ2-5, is KAGVTQTPRYLIKTRGQQVTLSCSPISGHRSVSWYQQTPGQGLQFLFEYFSETQRNKGNFPGRFSGRQFSNSRSEMNVSTLELGDSALYLCASSSTDSLRETQYFGPGTRLLVL.